Presented here are 21 T cell receptor beta chains from one specimen sequenced in a study of cytomegalovirus exposure and HLA in healthy donors. PCR used 60 Vbeta primers and 13 Jbeta primers. The assay was immunoSEQ multiplex PCR, and TCRdb's table has in-frame clones only and misses some. Of about 160,000 clones listed, almost 85% were seen once; the top ten hold around 0.97%. The material sequenced was PBMCs. The source is a man younger than 45 in good health and CMV-seronegative.

The CDR3 nucleotides are TGTGCCAGCAGCTTAGGTGGGGAGTTTCGCTATGGCTACACCTTC. It codes for CASSLGGEFRYGYTF. The rearrangement uses TRBV7-9 and TRBJ1-2; D not resolved. Trimming pared 1 base from V and 4 bases from J, leaving 13 bases between. Germline assignment: CDR1 SEHNR and CDR2 FQNEAQ (reference sequence). The CDR3 has 15 amino acids.

The rearrangement joins TRBV19 to TRBJ1-2, with D possibly being TRBD1 (5 bases). Germline assignment: CDR1 LNHDA and CDR2 SQIVND (reference sequence). V lost 5 bases, J lost 4 bases, and 20 bases lay in between. The CDR3 is made up of 16 amino acids. CDR3 in DNA: TGTGCCAGTAGTCGGAACGCGCAGGGTATCTCCTATGGCTACACCTTC. It is translated as CASSRNAQGISYGYTF.

V gene TRBV19 combines with J gene TRBJ2-2; possibly TRBD1 for D (7 bases). Between the trimmed V and J ends, which lost 0 bases and 6 bases, there was a span of 11 bases. There are 15 residues in the CDR3. CDR1 and CDR2 (germline): LNHDA, SQIVND (reference sequence). The CDR3 region has the DNA TGTGCCAGTAGTATAGATGCAGGGGGGTCCGGGGAGCTGTTTTTT. This codes for CASSIDAGGSGELFF.

J is TRBJ2-7 and V is TRBV19; perhaps TRBD1 as D (5 bases). CDR1 is LNHDA and CDR2 is SQIVND in the germline V gene (reference sequence). The CDR3 has 13 residues. Between the trimmed V and J ends, which lost 4 bases and 3 bases, there was a span of 10 bases. CDR3 nucleotide sequence: TGTGCCAGTAGTACCCAGGGCTACTACGAGCAGTACTTC. Protein: CASSTQGYYEQYF.

A single count supports this clone. This sequence joins TRBV5-1 and TRBJ2-2, with TRBD1 matching over 7 bases. Germline V gene lookup returns CDR1 SGHRS and CDR2 YFSETQ. The trim removed 4 bases at V and 5 bases at J, leaving 8 bases unmatched. The CDR3 contains 15 residues. The CDR3 loop reads CASSNHQGVTGELFF. Written as DNA, the CDR3 is TGCGCCAGCAGCAATCATCAGGGGGTGACCGGGGAGCTGTTTTTT.

The V call is TRBV6-1, the J call TRBJ2-5, with a tentative D call TRBD1 (5 bases). The V gene lost 6 bases and the J gene lost 4 bases, with 12 bases spanning the gap. Germline CDR1 and CDR2: MNHNS and SASEGT. The CDR3 covers 13 residues. The CDR3 DNA follows: TGTGCCAGCAGATTTGGGGCCGGAGAGACCCAGTACTTC. This gives the protein CASRFGAGETQYF.

The chain couples TRBV7-8 to TRBJ2-3; weak D call: TRBD1 (6 bases). The CDR3 has 14 amino acids. Trimming pared 3 bases from V and 7 bases from J, leaving 14 bases between. From germline, CDR1 is SGHVS and CDR2 FQNEAQ. The CDR3 DNA reads as TGTGCCAGCAGCTTGTTGGGGGCCGGAAATACGCAGTATTTT. It yields the protein CASSLLGAGNTQYF.

The chain has TRBV5-1 and TRBJ2-1; 9 bases are a match to TRBD1. Germline trimming cut 0 bases from V and 4 bases from J; bases unmatched to any gene: 2. CDR1 is SGHRS, CDR2 YFSETQ, per germline. The CDR3 spans 15 residues. The CDR3 DNA reads as TGCGCCAGCAGCTTGGAGGGACAGGGATACAATGAGCAGTTCTTC. Translated, it gives CASSLEGQGYNEQFF.

The chain combines TRBV7-8 with TRBJ1-5, with a possible D match to TRBD1 (5 bases). Trimming left V 1 base short and J 9 bases short, with 19 bases between. Germline CDR1 is SGHVS and CDR2 is FQNEAQ. The CDR3 is made up of 16 amino acids. CDR3 residues: CASSLGGVEGITPQHF. As DNA, the CDR3 is TGTGCCAGCAGCTTAGGGGGGGTGGAGGGGATCACGCCCCAGCATTTT.

This clone occurred once. This chain joins TRBV18 and TRBJ2-2; TRBD1 matches 9 bases. Germline-derived CDR1 and CDR2 are KGHSH and LQKENI. The CDR3 covers 16 residues. The V segment lost 5 bases and the J segment 4 bases; nucleotides outside the gene matches: 8. CDR3 amino acids: CASSKTGTGPTGELFF. The DNA of the CDR3 is TGTGCCAGCTCAAAAACCGGGACAGGGCCCACCGGGGAGCTGTTTTTT.

Only one count was recorded for this clone. J is TRBJ2-1 and V is TRBV14; TRBD1 matches at 8 bases. CDR3 length equals 16 residues. The V and J ends lost 1 base and 0 bases, in that order; junction bases with no gene match: 2. Germline V gene sequence: CDR1 SGHDN, CDR2 FVKESK. CDR3 nucleotide sequence: TGTGCCAGCAGCCAAGGAACAGGGGGCTCCTACAATGAGCAGTTCTTC. Translating it yields CASSQGTGGSYNEQFF.

The genes are TRBV30 and TRBJ2-7; no firm D call. The CDR3 runs to 15 residues. Trimming pared 1 base from V and 0 bases from J, leaving 13 bases between. From germline, CDR1 is GTSNPN and CDR2 SVGIG (reference sequence). The CDR3 coding sequence is TGTGCCTGGAGTGGGCCGCAGGTCCGCTCCTACGAGCAGTACTTC. Its protein is CAWSGPQVRSYEQYF. Full variable domain (remainder filled in from reference TRBV30 and TRBJ2-7): SQTIHQWPATLVQPVGSPLSLECTVEGTSNPNLYWYRQAAGRGLQLLFYSVGIGQISSEVPQNLSASRPQDRQFILSSKKLLLSDSGFYLCAWSGPQVRSYEQYFGPGTRLTVT.

The gene calls are TRBV18 and TRBJ1-1; D gene ambiguous. This CDR3 is built from 15 residues. Germline V CDR1 and CDR2: KGHSH, LQKENI. V was pared by 4 bases and J by 0 bases, with 12 bases between. For the CDR3, the DNA is TGTGCCAGCTCACTCCGCGGAGCCATGAACACTGAAGCTTTCTTT. Translated: CASSLRGAMNTEAFF.

The chain carries TRBV10-3 and TRBJ1-5, with D unresolved. This CDR3 is built from 10 residues. Germline CDR1 reads ENHRY; CDR2 reads SYGVKD. With 6 bases removed from V and 15 bases from J, the gap between germline ends came to 12 bases. CDR3 in DNA: TGTGCCATCAGCGACTCGGGTCGGCATTTT. Protein: CAISDSGRHF.

V usage is TRBV7-8 and J usage is TRBJ2-3; TRBD2 is a possible D gene (5 bases). CDR1 and CDR2 from the germline V gene are SGHVS and FQNEAQ. V was trimmed by 1 base and J by 2 bases, leaving 19 bases between them. The length of the CDR3 is 18 residues. CDR3 in DNA: TGTGCCAGCAGCTTAGGCTTGCCTAGCTCCTACCTCACAGATACGCAGTATTTT. It is translated as CASSLGLPSSYLTDTQYF.

The rearrangement uses TRBV19 and TRBJ1-2; D perhaps matches TRBD1 (6 bases). The CDR3 extends over 14 amino acids. Trimming cost V 3 bases and J 3 bases, with 11 bases left between them. Germline V gene lookup returns CDR1 LNHDA and CDR2 SQIVND (reference sequence). The CDR3 is CASSIPGQYYGYTF. CDR3 coding DNA: TGTGCCAGTAGTATCCCCGGACAGTACTATGGCTACACCTTC.

This clone came up once. This same CDR3 is encoded by further DNA sequences in the sample. The chain joins TRBV19 to TRBJ1-5; D unresolved. The CDR3 extends over 15 amino acids. Trimming shortened V by 6 bases and J by 2 bases, and 14 bases separated the two germline ends. CDR1 and CDR2 from the germline V gene are LNHDA and SQIVND (reference sequence). CDR3 residues: CASRRQLNGNQPQHF. The CDR3 nucleotides are TGTGCCAGTAGGCGGCAGCTCAATGGCAATCAGCCCCAGCATTTT.

This clone has only one observation. The chain has TRBV7-6 and TRBJ2-7; 8 bases are a match to TRBD2. The CDR3 loop spans 17 amino acids. Germline trimming cut 5 bases from V and 7 bases from J; bases unmatched to any gene: 19. CDR1 SGHVS and CDR2 FNYEAQ come from the germline V gene. The CDR3 bases are TGTGCCAGCAGCCTAGAACCCAAGCGGGAGTTTGGGGGGGAGCAGTACTTC. This sequence encodes CASSLEPKREFGGEQYF.

The rearrangement links TRBV4-1 to TRBJ1-1; D is uncertain. The CDR3 runs to 14 residues. Trimming left V 1 base short and J 5 bases short, with 11 bases between. Per germline, CDR1 MGHRA and CDR2 YSYEKL. CDR3 residues: CASSQVGPGTEAFF. The CDR3 nucleotides read TGCGCCAGCAGCCAAGTCGGACCGGGGACTGAAGCTTTCTTT.

For the CDR3, the DNA is TGTGCCAGCAGTGAAGAACAGGGATACAATGAGCAGTTCTTC. As protein: CASSEEQGYNEQFF. This chain connects TRBV2 to TRBJ2-1; possible D gene TRBD1, 6 bases. Trimming pared 1 base from V and 4 bases from J, leaving 8 bases between. In germline, CDR1 is SNHLY, CDR2 FYNNEI. The CDR3 consists of 14 residues. Full variable domain (outside the CDR3, taken from reference TRBV2 and TRBJ2-1): EPEVTQTPSHQVTQMGQEVILRCVPISNHLYFYWYRQILGQKVEFLVSFYNNEISEKSEIFDDQFSVERPDGSNFTLKIRSTKLEDSAMYFCASSEEQGYNEQFFGPGTRLTVL.

In this sample, this clone is medium-sized (0.01 to 0.1%). The junction shows a germline mismatch at one end, possibly a read error. J is TRBJ2-7 and V is TRBV11-2; 7 nucleotides agree with TRBD1. The CDR3 length is 11 residues. Looked up from germline, CDR1 is SGHAT and CDR2 is FQNNGV. The CDR3 bases are TGTGCCAGCAGCTTAGGACAGGGTGTTCACTTC. This codes for CASSLGQGVHF.